A single TCR beta chain is shown here with its context. What it binds is unknown. This sample was taken from a study of beta chain features in type 1 diabetes. The overall study: When patients were set against healthy donors, age, gender and cell yields were similar.

All of the isolated RNA was reverse transcribed, so expressed TCRB transcripts were sequenced. The repertoire was sequenced with immunoSEQ multiplex PCR; TCRdb's copy has only in-frame clones and lacks some. The sample holds a few hundred thousand clones, about 15% seen once. In total, each donor contributed a single heparinised blood draw that averaged around 100 mL. Regarding the study as a whole: Moderate but significant shortening of TCRB CDR3s was recorded in all four CD4+ subsets from Type 1 diabetes patients.

CDR3 length: 14 amino acids. J gave up 8 bases and V 1 base, and 4 bases lay outside the gene matches. Germline-derived CDR1 and CDR2 are SGHTA and FQGNSA. The chain carries TRBV7-2 and TRBJ1-5; 8 bases agree with TRBD1. The material sequenced was naive CD4+ T cells from blood. The sequence was obtained from a man between 25 and 39 years old with type 1 diabetes. In DNA, the CDR3 is TGTGCCAGCAGCTTAGGCTTACAGGGGGAGCCCCAGCATTTT. Protein sequence: CASSLGLQGEPQHF.